This T cell receptor (beta chain) was found in a study of T cell repertoires in cytomegalovirus infection. This clonotype has at least ten counts. TCRdb reprocessed the reads via MiXCR and lists one record per CDR3 protein. This sample yields 200,000 to 300,000 distinct CDR3 sequences, of which more than 9% are seen a single time; 1.5% to 2% belongs to the top ten. Germline CDR1 and CDR2: MNHNS and SASEGT. V was cut by 5 bases and J by 4 bases, with 11 bases left in between. The CDR3 sequence is 13 residues long. The source is a human donor in good health (CMV status not recorded). Some clones in this sample may be carry-over from other donors' samples. This rearrangement joins TRBV6-1 to TRBJ1-1; D remains unclear. Input material: PBMCs. The CDR3 is CASSLAGFTEAFF. As DNA, the CDR3 is TGTGCCAGCAGTTTAGCGGGGTTCACTGAAGCTTTCTTT.